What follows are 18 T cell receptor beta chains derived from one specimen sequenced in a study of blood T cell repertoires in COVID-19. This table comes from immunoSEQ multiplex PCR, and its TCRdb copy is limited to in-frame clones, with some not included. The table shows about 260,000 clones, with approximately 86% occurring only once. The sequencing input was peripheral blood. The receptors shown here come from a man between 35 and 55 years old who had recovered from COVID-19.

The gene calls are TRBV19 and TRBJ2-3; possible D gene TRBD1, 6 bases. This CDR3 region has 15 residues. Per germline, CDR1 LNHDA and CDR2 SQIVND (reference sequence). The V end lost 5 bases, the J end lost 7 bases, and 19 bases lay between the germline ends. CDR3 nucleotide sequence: TGTGCCAGTAGTCCCTCCGCGTTGGGGGCTCATACGCAGTATTTT. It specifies CASSPSALGAHTQYF.

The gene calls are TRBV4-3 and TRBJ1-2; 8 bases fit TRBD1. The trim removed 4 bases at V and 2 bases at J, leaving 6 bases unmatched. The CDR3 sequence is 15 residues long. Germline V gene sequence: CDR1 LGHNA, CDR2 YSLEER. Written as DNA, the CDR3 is TGCGCCAGCAGCCTCGGACAGGGACAGAACTATGGCTACACCTTC. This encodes CASSLGQGQNYGYTF.

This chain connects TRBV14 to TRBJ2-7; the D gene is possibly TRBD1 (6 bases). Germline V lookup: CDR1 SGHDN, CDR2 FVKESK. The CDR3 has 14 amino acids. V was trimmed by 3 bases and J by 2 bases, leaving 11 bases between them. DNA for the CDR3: TGTGCCAGCAGCCAGACAGGACGGCCCTACGAGCAGTACTTC. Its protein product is CASSQTGRPYEQYF. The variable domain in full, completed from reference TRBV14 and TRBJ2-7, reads EAGVTQFPSHSVIEKGQTVTLRCDPISGHDNLYWYRRVMGKEIKFLLHFVKESKQDESGMPNNRFLAERTGGTYSTLKVQPAELEDSGVYFCASSQTGRPYEQYFGPGTRLTVT.

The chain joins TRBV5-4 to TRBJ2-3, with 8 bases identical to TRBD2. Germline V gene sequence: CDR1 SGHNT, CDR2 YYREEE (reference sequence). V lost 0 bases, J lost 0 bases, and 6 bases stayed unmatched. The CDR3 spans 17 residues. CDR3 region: CASSLVPTSGSTDTQYF. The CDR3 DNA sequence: TGTGCCAGCAGCTTGGTCCCCACTAGCGGAAGCACAGATACGCAGTATTTT. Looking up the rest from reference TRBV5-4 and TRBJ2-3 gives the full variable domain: ETGVTQSPTHLIKTRGQQVTLRCSSQSGHNTVSWYQQALGQGPQFIFQYYREEENGRGNFPPRFSGLQFPNYSSELNVNALELDDSALYLCASSLVPTSGSTDTQYFGPGTRLTVL.

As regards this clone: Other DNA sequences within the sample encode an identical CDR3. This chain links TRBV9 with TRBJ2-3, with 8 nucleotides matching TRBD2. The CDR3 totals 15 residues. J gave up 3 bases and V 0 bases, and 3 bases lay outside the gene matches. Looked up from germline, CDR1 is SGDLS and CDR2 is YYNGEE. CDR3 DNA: TGTGCCAGCAGCGTAGGGTTAGCGGGGACAGATACGCAGTATTTT. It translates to CASSVGLAGTDTQYF.

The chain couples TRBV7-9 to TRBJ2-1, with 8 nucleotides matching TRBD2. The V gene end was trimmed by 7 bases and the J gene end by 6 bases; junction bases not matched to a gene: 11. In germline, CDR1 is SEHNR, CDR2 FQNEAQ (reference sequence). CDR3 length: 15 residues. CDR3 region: CASTPASGRVNEQFF. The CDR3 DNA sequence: TGTGCCAGCACCCCAGCCAGCGGGAGAGTCAATGAGCAGTTCTTC. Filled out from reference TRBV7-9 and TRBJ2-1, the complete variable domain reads DTGVSQNPRHKITKRGQNVTFRCDPISEHNRLYWYRQTLGQGPEFLTYFQNEAQLEKSRLLSDRFSAERPKGSFSTLEIQRTEQGDSAMYLCASTPASGRVNEQFFGPGTRLTVL.

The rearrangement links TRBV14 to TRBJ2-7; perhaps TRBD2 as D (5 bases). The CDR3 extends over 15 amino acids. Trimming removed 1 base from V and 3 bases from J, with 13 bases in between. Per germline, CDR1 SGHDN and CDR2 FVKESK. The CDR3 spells CASSQGPGTLYEQYF. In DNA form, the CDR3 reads TGTGCCAGCAGCCAAGGGCCGGGAACACTCTACGAGCAGTACTTC.

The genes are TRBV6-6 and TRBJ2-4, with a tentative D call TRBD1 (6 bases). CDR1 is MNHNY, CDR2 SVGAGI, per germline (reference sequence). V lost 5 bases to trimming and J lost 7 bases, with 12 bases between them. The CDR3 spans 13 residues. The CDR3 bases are TGTGCCAGCAGTCCAACAGGGACGAACATTCAGTACTTC. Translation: CASSPTGTNIQYF.

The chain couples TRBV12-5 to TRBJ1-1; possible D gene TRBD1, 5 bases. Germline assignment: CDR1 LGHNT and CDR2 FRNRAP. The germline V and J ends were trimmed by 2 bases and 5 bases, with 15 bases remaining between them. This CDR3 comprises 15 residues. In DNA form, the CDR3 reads TGTGCTAGTGGTTTGAGCCAGGGAGGAAGGACTGAAGCTTTCTTT. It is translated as CASGLSQGGRTEAFF. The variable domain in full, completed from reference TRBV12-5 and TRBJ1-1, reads DARVTQTPRHKVTEMGQEVTMRCQPILGHNTVFWYRQTMMQGLELLAYFRNRAPLDDSGMPKDRFSAEMPDATLATLKIQPSEPRDSAVYFCASGLSQGGRTEAFFGQGTRLTVV.

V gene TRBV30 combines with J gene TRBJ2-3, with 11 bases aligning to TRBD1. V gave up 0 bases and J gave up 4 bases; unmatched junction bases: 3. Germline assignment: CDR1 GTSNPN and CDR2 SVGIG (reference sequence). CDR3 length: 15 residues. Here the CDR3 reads CAWSVLGQGADTQYF. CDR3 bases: TGTGCCTGGAGTGTGTTGGGACAGGGGGCAGATACGCAGTATTTT. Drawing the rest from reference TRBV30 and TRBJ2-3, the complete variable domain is SQTIHQWPATLVQPVGSPLSLECTVEGTSNPNLYWYRQAAGRGLQLLFYSVGIGQISSEVPQNLSASRPQDRQFILSSKKLLLSDSGFYLCAWSVLGQGADTQYFGPGTRLTVL.

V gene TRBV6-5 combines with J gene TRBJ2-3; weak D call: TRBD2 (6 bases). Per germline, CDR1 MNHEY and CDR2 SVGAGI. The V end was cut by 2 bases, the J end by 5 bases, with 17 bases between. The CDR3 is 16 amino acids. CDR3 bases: TGTGCCAGCAGTTACCAAGGGGCAGGGAGGATAGATACGCAGTATTTT. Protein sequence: CASSYQGAGRIDTQYF.

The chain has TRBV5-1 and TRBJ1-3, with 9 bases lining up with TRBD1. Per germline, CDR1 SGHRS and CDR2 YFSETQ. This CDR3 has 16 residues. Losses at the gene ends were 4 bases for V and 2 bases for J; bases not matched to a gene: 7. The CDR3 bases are TGCGCCAGCAGCCCCCACTGGACAGGGGCTGGAAACACCATATATTTT. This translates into CASSPHWTGAGNTIYF.

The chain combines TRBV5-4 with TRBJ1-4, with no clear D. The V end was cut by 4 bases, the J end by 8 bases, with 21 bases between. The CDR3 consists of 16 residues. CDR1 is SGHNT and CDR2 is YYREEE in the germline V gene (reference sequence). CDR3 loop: CASSPVGEEMGEKLFF. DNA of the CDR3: TGTGCCAGCAGCCCGGTCGGGGAGGAGATGGGGGAAAAACTGTTTTTT.

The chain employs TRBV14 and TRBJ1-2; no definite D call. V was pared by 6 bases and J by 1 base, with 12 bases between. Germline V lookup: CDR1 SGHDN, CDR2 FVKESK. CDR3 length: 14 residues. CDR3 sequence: CASSAQNHNYGYTF. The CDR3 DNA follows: TGTGCCAGCAGTGCACAGAACCATAACTATGGCTACACCTTC.

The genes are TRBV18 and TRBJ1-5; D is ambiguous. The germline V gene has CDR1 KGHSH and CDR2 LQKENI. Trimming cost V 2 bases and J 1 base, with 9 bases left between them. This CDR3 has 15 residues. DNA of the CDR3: TGTGCCAGCTCACCATCAGGTAGAAGCAATCAGCCCCAGCATTTT. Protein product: CASSPSGRSNQPQHF.

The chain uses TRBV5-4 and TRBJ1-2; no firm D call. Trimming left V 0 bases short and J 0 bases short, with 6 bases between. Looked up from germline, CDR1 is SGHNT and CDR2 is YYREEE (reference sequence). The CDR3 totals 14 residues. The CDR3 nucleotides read TGTGCCAGCAGCTTGGTGCGGGCTAACTATGGCTACACCTTC. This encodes CASSLVRANYGYTF.

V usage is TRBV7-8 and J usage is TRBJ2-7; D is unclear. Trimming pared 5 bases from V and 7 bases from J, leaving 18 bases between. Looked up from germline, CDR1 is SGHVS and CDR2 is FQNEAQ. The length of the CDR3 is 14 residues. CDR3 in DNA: TGTGCCAGCAGCAACCCCGCAATAACAGCTGAGCAGTACTTC. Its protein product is CASSNPAITAEQYF.

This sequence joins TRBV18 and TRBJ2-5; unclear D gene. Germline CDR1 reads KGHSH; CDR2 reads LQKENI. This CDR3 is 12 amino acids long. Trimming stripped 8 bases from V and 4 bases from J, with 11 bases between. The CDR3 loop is CASTAGIETQYF. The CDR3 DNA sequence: TGTGCCAGCACGGCAGGAATAGAGACCCAGTACTTC.